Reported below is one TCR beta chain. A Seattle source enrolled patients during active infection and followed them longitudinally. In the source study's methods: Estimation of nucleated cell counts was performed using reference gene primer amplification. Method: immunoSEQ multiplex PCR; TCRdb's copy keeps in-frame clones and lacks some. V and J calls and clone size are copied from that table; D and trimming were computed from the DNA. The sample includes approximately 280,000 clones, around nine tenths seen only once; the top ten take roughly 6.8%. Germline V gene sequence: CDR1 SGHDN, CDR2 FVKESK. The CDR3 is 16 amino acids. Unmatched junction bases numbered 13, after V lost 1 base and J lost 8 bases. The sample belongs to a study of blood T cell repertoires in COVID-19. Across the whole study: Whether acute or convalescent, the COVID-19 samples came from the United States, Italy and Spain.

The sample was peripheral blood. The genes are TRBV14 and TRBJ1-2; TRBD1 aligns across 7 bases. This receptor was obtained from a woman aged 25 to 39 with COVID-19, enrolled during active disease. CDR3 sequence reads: CASSQAPPDRVGGYTF. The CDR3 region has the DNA TGTGCCAGCAGCCAAGCTCCTCCTGACAGGGTGGGAGGCTACACCTTC.